This T cell receptor (beta chain) was observed in a study of CD8 T cells in Susac syndrome. Random-hexamer reverse transcription was applied to roughly 0.5 to 1 ug RNA. An immunoSEQ multiplex PCR generated amplified TCR beta CDR3 products spanning 54 Vbeta and 13 Jbeta. MiXCR, run by TCRdb on the immunoSEQ multiplex PCR reads, gives a single entry per CDR3 protein. The table lists 150,000 to 200,000 distinct CDR3 sequences, about 93% of them singletons, with under 0.15% in the top ten. This CDR3 comprises 14 residues. Germline V gene data show CDR1 as SQVTM and CDR2 as ANQGSEA. V trimming: 5 bases; J trimming: 1 base; junction bases outside the gene matches: 4. High-throughput TCR beta sequencing covered peripheral CD8+ and CD4+ T cells. Age- and sex-matched healthy donors served as the control group. Isolation of CD8+ and CD4+ T cells was performed negatively, whereas enrichment of TEMRA cells was done by FACS.

The source material was CD4+ T cells from PBMCs. The V call is TRBV29-1, the J call TRBJ1-1; TRBD1 aligns across 10 bases. The TCR comes from a human donor in good health. CDR3 sequence reads: CSVRTGGRNTEAFF. CDR3 nucleotides: TGCAGCGTTCGGACAGGGGGACGGAACACTGAAGCTTTCTTT.